This T cell receptor beta chain was sequenced for a study of blood T cell repertoires in COVID-19. Looking at the study overall: The United States, Italy and Spain were the sources of the acute and convalescent COVID-19 samples.

Source study methods: Counts of nucleated cells, estimated from reference gene primer amplification, were obtained. The data were produced by immunoSEQ multiplex PCR, yet TCRdb's version contains in-frame clones alone and is incomplete. V, J and clone size were drawn from that table, and D and trimming were deduced from the DNA. This table holds 110,000 or so clones, 85% to 90% found once. This TCR was sampled from a human donor with acute or convalescent COVID-19. The donor label of this sample is uncertain. Material: peripheral blood.

The CDR3 sequence is CASSLVGSGQGRDEQFF. The CDR3 DNA sequence: TGTGCCAGCAGCTTAGTAGGGTCAGGACAGGGGAGGGATGAGCAGTTCTTC. V is TRBV7-2 and J is TRBJ2-1; 9 bases are shared with TRBD1. The trim removed 1 base at V and 8 bases at J, leaving 12 bases unmatched. From germline, CDR1 is SGHTA and CDR2 FQGNSA. The CDR3 has 17 amino acids. Full variable domain (missing parts from reference TRBV7-2 and TRBJ2-1): GAGVSQSPSNKVTEKGKDVELRCDPISGHTALYWYRQSLGQGLEFLIYFQGNSAPDKSGLPSDRFSAERTGGSVSTLTIQRTQQEDSAVYLCASSLVGSGQGRDEQFFGPGTRLTVL.